This is a list of T cell receptor beta chains from one sample in a study of shared clonotypes between healthy human individuals. Profiling relied on immunoSEQ multiplex PCR, and the TCRdb table lists in-frame clones only, not all of them. The sample includes about 1.1 million clones, 70% to 85% of them seen just once. The source material was memory CD4+ T cells from PBMCs. The receptor source for this set is a young man in good health. Some clones in this sample may be carry-over from other donors' samples. Both conserved end residues are part of each CDR3. D genes are given only for firm matches. Only some rows state a clone size, as once, few, many or a class for expanded clones.

size | D | J | V | CDR3 | DNA
. | . | TRBJ1-5 | TRBV18 | CASSPGHPSNQPQHF | TGTGCCAGCTCACCCGGACACCCAAGCAATCAGCCCCAGCATTTT
. | . | TRBJ1-1 | TRBV27 | CASSLSPWVATGNMNTEAFF | TGTGCCAGCAGTTTATCTCCCTGGGTTGCGACGGGCAACATGAACACTGAAGCTTTCTTT
. | TRBD1 | TRBJ1-1 | TRBV10-3 | CAISKTGATSGTEAFF | TGTGCCATCAGTAAGACAGGGGCCACGTCTGGCACTGAAGCTTTCTTT
few | . | TRBJ2-4 | TRBV5-1 | CASSWPTGDVNIQYF | TGCGCCAGCAGCTGGCCCACCGGGGATGTGAACATTCAGTACTTC
. | . | TRBJ1-1 | TRBV7-8 | CASSSMGRAYTEAFF | TGTGCCAGCAGCTCTATGGGCAGGGCCTACACTGAAGCTTTCTTT
. | TRBD1 | TRBJ1-4 | TRBV15 | CATSITGGSEKLFF | TGTGCCACCAGCATTACAGGGGGCAGTGAAAAACTGTTTTTT
. | . | TRBJ2-6 | TRBV6-5 | CASSPAGANVLTF | TGTGCCAGCAGTCCCGCTGGGGCCAACGTCCTGACTTTC
. | . | TRBJ1-3 | TRBV9 | CASSRRTITAYSGNTIYF | TGTGCCAGCAGCCGGAGGACAATCACCGCTTACTCTGGAAACACCATATATTTT
. | . | TRBJ2-1 | TRBV23-1 | CASLGQAEGGTYNEQFF | TGCGCCAGCCTTGGCCAGGCGGAGGGGGGTACCTACAATGAGCAGTTCTTC
. | TRBD1 | TRBJ1-5 | TRBV18 | CASSQGQSSNQPQHF | TGTGCCAGCTCACAGGGACAGTCTAGCAATCAGCCCCAGCATTTT
. | . | TRBJ1-3 | TRBV6-6 | CASRLDSDSGNTIYF | TGTGCCAGCAGGCTCGACAGCGACTCTGGAAACACCATATATTTT
. | TRBD2 | TRBJ2-5 | TRBV9 | CASSPSGRDGTQYF | TGTGCCAGCAGCCCGAGCGGGAGGGATGGGACCCAGTACTTC
. | . | TRBJ2-3 | TRBV7-8 | CATAFPSTDTQYF | TGTGCCACCGCCTTCCCCAGCACAGATACGCAGTATTTT
. | . | TRBJ1-2 | TRBV5-4 | CASRDFRVREGYTF | TGTGCCAGCAGGGATTTCAGGGTCAGAGAGGGCTACACCTTC
. | . | TRBJ1-1 | TRBV30 | CAWRWNESAFF | TGTGCCTGGAGGTGGAATGAGTCGGCTTTCTTT
few | . | TRBJ2-2 | TRBV7-3 | CASSLVGGNTGELFF | TGTGCCAGCAGCTTGGTTGGGGGGAACACCGGGGAGCTGTTTTTT
once | TRBD1 | TRBJ2-7 | TRBV2 | CASSAGGTGSYEQYF | TGTGCCAGCAGTGCCGGGGGGACAGGGAGCTACGAGCAGTACTTC
. | . | TRBJ2-1 | TRBV15 | CATSPGTSSYNEQFF | TGTGCCACCAGCCCAGGGACCAGCTCCTACAATGAGCAGTTCTTC
few | TRBD1 | TRBJ2-2 | TRBV10-3 | CAIRSRDRGQLDTGELFF | TGTGCCATCAGGTCCCGGGACAGGGGGCAACTGGACACCGGGGAGCTGTTTTTT
. | TRBD1 | TRBJ1-2 | TRBV19 | CASSMDRGPYGYTF | TGTGCCAGTAGTATGGACAGGGGACCTTATGGCTACACCTTC
. | . | TRBJ1-1 | TRBV5-1 | CASSSQGGNTEAFF | TGCGCCAGCAGCTCGCAAGGGGGAAACACTGAAGCTTTCTTT
. | TRBD1 | TRBJ2-7 | TRBV2 | CASSAGTGMGEQYF | TGTGCCAGCAGTGCCGGGACAGGTATGGGCGAGCAGTACTTC
. | . | TRBJ2-6 | TRBV6-1 | CASSEAVGLRSGANVLTF | TGTGCCAGCAGTGAAGCCGTAGGCCTTCGCTCTGGGGCCAACGTCCTGACTTTC
. | TRBD1 | TRBJ1-2 | TRBV18 | CASSPQTGAGGYTF | TGTGCCAGCTCACCACAGACAGGGGCGGGTGGCTACACCTTC
. | . | TRBJ2-1 | TRBV11-2 | CASSPPRRYNEQFF | TGTGCCAGCAGCCCCCCCCGGCGATACAATGAGCAGTTCTTC
once | TRBD1 | TRBJ1-2 | TRBV28 | CASSARTGENGYTF | TGTGCCAGCAGTGCACGGACAGGGGAAAATGGCTACACCTTC
. | . | TRBJ2-2 | TRBV27 | CASSPRPGRASLTGELFF | TGTGCCAGCAGTCCCCGTCCGGGGCGGGCTAGCTTGACCGGGGAGCTGTTTTTT
. | . | TRBJ2-7 | TRBV27 | CASSSTATNEQYF | TGTGCCAGCAGTTCCACGGCGACAAACGAGCAGTACTTC
. | TRBD2 | TRBJ2-2 | TRBV7-2 | CASSLDRLAGGNTGELFF | TGTGCCAGCAGCTTAGATAGGCTAGCGGGAGGTAACACCGGGGAGCTGTTTTTT
once | . | TRBJ2-1 | TRBV6-1 | CASSVEGHYTYNEQFF | TGTGCCAGCAGTGTGGAAGGCCACTATACCTACAATGAGCAGTTCTTC
. | . | TRBJ1-5 | TRBV5-1 | CASSLDGGDNQPQHF | TGCGCCAGCAGCTTGGACGGCGGGGACAATCAGCCCCAGCATTTT
. | . | TRBJ2-1 | TRBV27 | CASSPALSSYNEQFF | TGTGCCAGCAGTCCCGCACTTAGCTCCTACAATGAGCAGTTCTTC
. | . | TRBJ1-1 | TRBV5-4 | CASSFGPTEAFF | TGTGCCAGCAGCTTCGGACCCACTGAAGCTTTCTTT
. | . | TRBJ2-3 | TRBV5-1 | CASSSGAHSTDTQYF | TGCGCCAGCAGCTCGGGGGCGCATAGCACAGATACGCAGTATTTT
. | . | TRBJ2-6 | TRBV5-1 | CASSFRTGSGANVLTF | TGCGCCAGCAGCTTCCGGACGGGCTCTGGGGCCAACGTCCTGACTTTC
. | . | TRBJ1-4 | TRBV6-5 | CASSYGGNNEKLFF | TGTGCCAGCAGTTACGGGGGGAATAATGAAAAACTGTTTTTT
. | TRBD2 | TRBJ2-3 | TRBV11-3 | CASSLGLAGVTDTQYF | TGTGCCAGCAGCTTAGGCCTAGCGGGGGTCACAGATACGCAGTATTTT
. | . | TRBJ2-7 | TRBV30 | CARSKTRADEQYF | TGTGCCAGATCCAAGACAAGAGCGGACGAGCAGTACTTC
. | . | TRBJ1-4 | TRBV18 | CASSPPEEKLFF | TGTGCCAGCTCACCACCGGAAGAAAAACTGTTTTTT
few | TRBD1 | TRBJ1-2 | TRBV4-3 | CASSQAATGSSYGYTF | TGCGCCAGCAGCCAAGCCGCGACAGGGAGTAGCTATGGCTACACCTTC
. | . | TRBJ1-3 | TRBV5-5 | CASSLTGTGNTIYF | TGTGCCAGCAGCTTGACGGGGACTGGAAACACCATATATTTT
. | TRBD1 | TRBJ1-2 | TRBV27 | CASSHRGYEGYTF | TGTGCCAGCAGTCACAGGGGTTACGAGGGCTACACCTTC
once | . | TRBJ1-1 | TRBV5-1 | CASSLEENTEAFF | TGCGCCAGCAGCCTGGAGGAGAACACTGAAGCTTTCTTT
. | TRBD2 | TRBJ2-3 | TRBV7-3 | CASSLMASGGLIDTQYF | TGTGCCAGCAGCTTAATGGCTAGCGGGGGATTAATAGATACGCAGTATTTT
. | TRBD1 | TRBJ2-5 | TRBV7-2 | CASSPQTGSGETQYF | TGTGCCAGCAGCCCACAGACAGGGTCGGGCGAGACCCAGTACTTC
. | . | TRBJ2-2 | TRBV21-1 | CASTTGPPPSSATGELFF | TGTGCCAGCACAACCGGGCCTCCGCCTTCCTCGGCCACCGGGGAGCTGTTTTTT
once | TRBD1 | TRBJ2-2 | TRBV7-9 | CASSRQGLNSGELFF | TGTGCCAGCAGCCGACAGGGTTTGAATTCCGGGGAGCTGTTTTTT
. | TRBD1 | TRBJ1-1 | TRBV11-2 | CASSFDRGPEAFF | TGTGCCAGCAGCTTCGACAGGGGACCTGAAGCTTTCTTT
. | . | TRBJ1-2 | TRBV5-4 | CASSLAGSRVGYTF | TGTGCCAGCAGCTTGGCCGGGAGTCGCGTAGGCTACACCTTC
. | TRBD2 | TRBJ2-7 | TRBV29-1 | CSVEVAGAGEQYF | TGCAGCGTTGAGGTAGCGGGAGCTGGCGAGCAGTACTTC
. | TRBD2 | TRBJ2-5 | TRBV5-1 | CASSWEGLQETQYF | TGCGCCAGCAGCTGGGAGGGTTTACAAGAGACCCAGTACTTC
. | TRBD1 | TRBJ2-5 | TRBV2 | CASSQDREETQYF | TGTGCCAGCAGCCAGGACAGGGAAGAGACCCAGTACTTC
. | . | TRBJ2-3 | TRBV10-3 | CAITVEDTQYF | TGTGCCATCACCGTTGAAGATACGCAGTATTTT